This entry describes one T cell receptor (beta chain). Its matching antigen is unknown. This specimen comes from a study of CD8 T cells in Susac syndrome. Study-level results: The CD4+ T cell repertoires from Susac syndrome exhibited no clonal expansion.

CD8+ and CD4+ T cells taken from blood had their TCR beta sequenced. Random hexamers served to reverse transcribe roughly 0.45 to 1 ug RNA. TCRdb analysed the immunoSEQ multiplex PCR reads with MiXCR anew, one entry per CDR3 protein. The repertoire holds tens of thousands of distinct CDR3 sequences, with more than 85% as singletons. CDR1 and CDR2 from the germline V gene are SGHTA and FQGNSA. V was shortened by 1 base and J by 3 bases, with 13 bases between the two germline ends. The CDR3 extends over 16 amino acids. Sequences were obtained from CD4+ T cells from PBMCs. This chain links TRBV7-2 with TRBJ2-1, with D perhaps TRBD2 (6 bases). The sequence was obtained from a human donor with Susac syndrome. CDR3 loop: CASSLGAGGVYNEQFF. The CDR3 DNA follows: TGTGCCAGCAGCTTAGGGGCTGGCGGGGTCTACAATGAGCAGTTCTTC. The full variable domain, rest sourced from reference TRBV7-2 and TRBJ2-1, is GAGVSQSPSNKVTEKGKDVELRCDPISGHTALYWYRQSLGQGLEFLIYFQGNSAPDKSGLPSDRFSAERTGGSVSTLTIQRTQQEDSAVYLCASSLGAGGVYNEQFFGPGTRLTVL.